This entry is about one T cell receptor (beta chain). At one end, the junction sequence differs from germline, possibly due to a read error. The sample belongs to a study of tumor and adjacent non-tumor tissue in lung cancer. Three rounds of nested PCR, following a modified ARM-PCR protocol, produced the TCRbeta library. TCRdb recomputed calls from the multiplex PCR reads with MiXCR, one row per CDR3 protein. This sample yields around 80,000 distinct CDR3 sequences, of which over 65% are seen a single time; under 50% belongs to the top ten. The template was RNA from unsorted bulk tissue. More than 3 cm separated this lung sample from the edge of the tumor. The CDR3 runs 16 residues. Germline CDR1 LGHNA, CDR2 YSLEER.

This clonotype was sampled from a man aged 65-85 years with non-small cell lung cancer. Sequenced: distant non-tumor lung tissue. The rearrangement joins TRBV4-3 to TRBJ2-6; TRBD1 agrees at 7 bases. The CDR3 here is CASSPSQGSGANFLTF. The CDR3 region has the DNA TGCGCCAGTAGCCCCTCACAGGGGTCTGGGGCCAACTTTCTGACTTTC.